The clone carrying this T cell receptor beta chain was picked up many times. Its specificity is not known. The sample comes from a study of T cell repertoires in cytomegalovirus infection. Study-wide results and limits: Cumulative frequency of public TCR beta families picked out carriers of CMV plus the relevant HLA.

CDR3 length: 15 residues. The V gene end was trimmed by 2 bases and the J gene end by 1 base; junction bases not matched to a gene: 4. The germline CDR1 and CDR2 sequences are SGHTA and FQGNSA. TCRdb re-derived calls from the reads in MiXCR, one entry per CDR3 protein. The top ten clones hold around 4.5% of a sample with a few hundred thousand distinct CDR3 sequences, 8% to 9.5% of them seen once. The chain recombines TRBV7-2 with TRBJ2-5; 7 bases match TRBD1. The TCR comes from a human donor in good health (CMV status not recorded). Some clones in this sample may be carry-over from other donors' samples. The material sequenced was PBMCs. In DNA, the CDR3 is TGTGCCAGCAGCTTACCGGACAGGCCCCAAGAGACCCAGTACTTC. Its protein product is CASSLPDRPQETQYF.